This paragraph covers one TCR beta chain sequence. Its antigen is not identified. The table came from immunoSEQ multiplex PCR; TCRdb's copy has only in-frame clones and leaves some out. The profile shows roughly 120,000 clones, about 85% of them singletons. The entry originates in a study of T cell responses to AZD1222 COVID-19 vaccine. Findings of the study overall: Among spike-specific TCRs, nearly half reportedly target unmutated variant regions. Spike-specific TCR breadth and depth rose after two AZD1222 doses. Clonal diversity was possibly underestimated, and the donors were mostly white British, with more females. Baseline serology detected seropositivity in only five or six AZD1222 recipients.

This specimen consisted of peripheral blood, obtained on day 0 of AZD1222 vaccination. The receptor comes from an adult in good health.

The CDR3 region has the DNA TGTGCCAGCAGCCAAGGGACGTCCGACTCCTACAATGAGCAGTTCTTC. Protein: CASSQGTSDSYNEQFF. The chain employs TRBV4-2 and TRBJ2-1; D gene unclear. V was cut by 1 base and J by 0 bases, with 10 bases left in between. Germline CDR1 reads LGHNA; CDR2 reads YNFKEQ. This CDR3 is built from 16 residues.